This T cell receptor (beta chain) comes out of a study of blood T cell repertoires in COVID-19. The CDR3 extends over 15 amino acids. The V and J ends lost 3 bases and 2 bases, in that order; junction bases with no gene match: 6. Germline V gene data show CDR1 as ENHRY and CDR2 as SYGVKD. Using immunoSEQ multiplex PCR, the repertoire was profiled, and TCRdb retains in-frame clones only, with some absent. Among 200,000 to 300,000 clones, over 80% were seen once, and the ten largest hold more than 6%. The V call is TRBV10-3, the J call TRBJ2-5, with 7 positions matching TRBD1. Sequencing input: peripheral blood. The source of this sequence is a woman in her sixties or seventies with active or convalescent COVID-19. CDR3 protein: CAISDQRQGQETQYF. DNA for the CDR3: TGTGCCATCAGTGATCAGAGACAGGGACAAGAGACCCAGTACTTC.